This TCR beta chain appears in the sequencing data of a study of cytomegalovirus exposure and HLA in healthy donors. General study findings and limits: The authors later found TCR association rates varying by HLA locus, with DRB1 most and HLA-C fewest.

The PCR ran on 60 Vbeta and 13 Jbeta primers. The data were produced by immunoSEQ multiplex PCR, yet TCRdb's version contains in-frame clones alone and is incomplete. The sample contains 95,000 to 150,000 clones, just under 75% of which appear only once. The CDR3 extends over 14 amino acids. Germline V lookup: CDR1 KGHSH, CDR2 LQKENI. V shed 3 bases and J shed 0 bases, with 5 bases lying between them. Note on this clone: The antigen remains undetermined.

Sequenced material: PBMCs. The chain combines TRBV18 with TRBJ1-4; no firm D call. The sequence was obtained from a man in his sixties in good health and CMV-seropositive. The CDR3 DNA reads TGTGCCAGCTCACCTTCCGCAACTAATGAAAAACTGTTTTTT. Translating gives CASSPSATNEKLFF.